These 29 T cell receptor beta chains came from one sample sequenced in a study of T cell clusters in autoimmune cytopenias. TRB was amplified by touch-down multiplex PCR, primer pools A and B combined. Each CDR3 protein gets one entry in TCRdb, which reprocessed the multiplex PCR reads and gives no DNA. The sample's table shows 6,000 to 9,500 distinct CDR3 sequences. Roughly 38,000 genome equivalents of blood DNA were amplified for TRB. The sequenced sample consisted of peripheral blood. All receptors derive from a human donor with an autoimmune cytopenia or autoimmune hepatitis (not recorded which).

This chain joins TRBV4-2 and TRBJ2-5; TCRdb picks TRBD1, but there is no DNA to check that call. The CDR3 contains 17 residues. CDR1 is LGHNA, CDR2 YNFKEQ, per germline. The CDR3 sequence is CASSQEGGTGAVETQYF.

The chain recombines TRBV9 with TRBJ2-3. This CDR3 is built from 14 residues. Germline CDR1 SGDLS, CDR2 YYNGEE. The CDR3 region is CASSFLEGTDTQYF.

The V and J genes are TRBV24-1 and TRBJ1-5; the TRBD1 assignment by TCRdb is unverifiable without DNA. The CDR3 is 15 residues long. Germline V gene sequence: CDR1 KGHDR, CDR2 SFDVKD. CDR3 residues: CASRDRPDSNQPQHF.

V and J are TRBV24-1 and TRBJ2-1; TCRdb's D call, TRBD1, is unchecked because there is no DNA. The CDR3 covers 17 residues. Germline V gene data show CDR1 as KGHDR and CDR2 as SFDVKD. The CDR3 reads CATSDPARQGAGNEQFF.

The V call is TRBV29-1, the J call TRBJ2-1; TCRdb outputs TRBD2, but without DNA this stays unchecked. This CDR3 has 22 amino acids. Germline CDR1 reads SQVTM; CDR2 reads ANQGSEA. The CDR3: CSVVGQYQPGLAGVGSYNEQFF.

The V and J genes are TRBV6-2 or TRBV6-3 and TRBJ2-1; the TRBD2 assignment by TCRdb is unverifiable without DNA. CDR3 length equals 17 residues. Germline V CDR1 and CDR2: MNHEY, SVGEGT. The CDR3: CASSYRSRDPTYNEQFF.

This clonotype is deemed medium-sized (0.01 to 0.1%) by its frequency. The chain combines TRBV6-5 with TRBJ1-1. The CDR3 is made up of 15 amino acids. The germline CDR1 and CDR2 sequences are MNHEY and SVGAGI. The chain's CDR3 is CASSLTYRTNTEAFF.

This clonotype counts as medium-sized by frequency. The chain carries TRBV7-2 and TRBJ1-3; TCRdb indicates TRBD1, and absent DNA this call remains unverified. The CDR3 loop spans 15 amino acids. Germline V gene lookup returns CDR1 SGHTA and CDR2 FQGNSA. The chain's CDR3 is CASSPDSHSGNTIYF.

This clonotype ranks as medium-sized in terms of frequency. The rearrangement links TRBV7-2 to TRBJ2-7; the D call from TCRdb, TRBD2, cannot be confirmed without DNA. This CDR3 is 14 amino acids long. Germline lookup yields CDR1 SGHTA and CDR2 FQGNSA. CDR3 region: CASSLASGSGEQYF.

The chain links TRBV5-1 to TRBJ2-4; TCRdb lists TRBD1, though no DNA is available to test this call. Germline CDR1 and CDR2: SGHRS and YFSETQ. This CDR3 is 17 amino acids long. This CDR3 reads CASSSGTGERAKNIQYF.

J is TRBJ2-3 and V is TRBV19; TCRdb returns TRBD1, unconfirmable since there is no DNA. The V gene's germline CDR1 is LNHDA and CDR2 SQIVND (reference sequence). The CDR3 has 19 amino acids. CDR3 sequence reads: CASSGRMNRARTSTDTQYF.

The chain employs TRBV6-2 or TRBV6-3 and TRBJ2-6; no DNA is available, so the TRBD1 call from TCRdb remains unchecked. The germline CDR1 and CDR2 sequences are MNHEY and SVGEGT. CDR3 length: 20 residues. The CDR3 protein is CASSPRAGGGRNSGANVLTF.

This chain connects TRBV24-1 to TRBJ2-5; TCRdb outputs TRBD1, but without DNA this stays unchecked. Germline V gives CDR1 KGHDR, CDR2 SFDVKD. The CDR3 totals 16 residues. CDR3 amino acids: CATSDSQGKYQETQYF.

This clonotype is labeled medium-sized (0.01 to 0.1%) based on frequency. This chain connects TRBV27 to TRBJ2-7; with no DNA, the TCRdb D assignment of TRBD1 cannot be verified. The CDR3 is made up of 13 amino acids. CDR1 is MNHEY and CDR2 is SMNVEV in the germline V gene (reference sequence). CDR3 amino acids: CASSFQGAGEQYF.

The V call is TRBV28, the J call TRBJ1-1; TCRdb indicates TRBD1, and absent DNA this call remains unverified. The CDR3 is 15 amino acids. Germline CDR1 and CDR2: MDHEN and SYDVKM. Here the CDR3 reads CASGIHRGWRTEAFF.

According to its frequency, this clonotype is medium-sized (0.01 to 0.1%). The V and J genes are TRBV5-6 and TRBJ1-1; TCRdb designates TRBD1, a call that cannot be tested without DNA. The germline V gene encodes CDR1 SGHDT and CDR2 YYEEEE. There are 17 residues in the CDR3. CDR3 in amino acids: CASSLGQDRGYYTEAFF.

The chain links TRBV14 to TRBJ2-5; the TCRdb D gene call, TRBD1, has no DNA to confirm it. Per germline, CDR1 SGHDN and CDR2 FVKESK. This CDR3 has 18 amino acids. The chain's CDR3 is CASSQKGGSVAGKETQYF.

The V call is TRBV7-6, the J call TRBJ2-5; checking the TCRdb D call of TRBD1 is not possible without DNA. Germline V gene sequence: CDR1 SGHVS, CDR2 FNYEAQ. This CDR3 has 14 amino acids. The CDR3 sequence is CASSRAGVGETQYF.

The chain joins TRBV15 to TRBJ2-3; with no DNA, the TCRdb D assignment of TRBD1 cannot be verified. The CDR3 has 18 amino acids. CDR1 and CDR2 (germline): LNHNV, YYDKDF (reference sequence). The CDR3 region is CATSRVWSRDRSTDTQYF.

J is TRBJ1-2 and V is TRBV5-1; the D gene TCRdb calls, TRBD1, cannot be checked with no DNA. This CDR3 spans 14 amino acids. Germline CDR1 reads SGHRS; CDR2 reads YFSETQ. The CDR3 here is CASSADGGQDGYTF.

The V call is TRBV30, the J call TRBJ2-5. The CDR3 consists of 13 residues. Per germline, CDR1 GTSNPN and CDR2 SVGIG (reference sequence). CDR3 protein: CAWTRKATETQYF.

This clonotype counts as medium-sized (0.01 to 0.1%) by frequency. The chain links TRBV29-1 to TRBJ2-7; TCRdb's assignment of TRBD1 cannot be checked, as there is no DNA. The germline gives CDR1 SQVTM, CDR2 ANQGSEA. There are 11 residues in the CDR3. The CDR3 region is CSVIEGAEQYF.

This clonotype shows up as medium-sized by frequency. The rearrangement links TRBV12-3 or TRBV12-4 to TRBJ1-1. CDR3 length: 14 residues. The CDR3 sequence is CASSFGQMNTEAFF.

By frequency, this clonotype is medium-sized (0.01 to 0.1%). J is TRBJ2-7 and V is TRBV6-2 or TRBV6-3; checking the TCRdb D call of TRBD1 is not possible without DNA. CDR3 length equals 17 residues. CDR1 is MNHEY, CDR2 SVGEGT, per germline. Here the CDR3 reads CASSYSPRTEWFYEQYF.

The rearrangement links TRBV18 to TRBJ2-3; TCRdb returns TRBD1, unconfirmable since there is no DNA. Germline CDR1 reads KGHSH; CDR2 reads LQKENI. This CDR3 is 15 amino acids long. CDR3 region: CASSQSEGRTDTQYF.

The J gene is TRBJ2-7, the V gene TRBV28. Germline V lookup: CDR1 MDHEN, CDR2 SYDVKM. The CDR3 runs to 12 residues. CDR3 sequence reads: CASSLLSYEQYF. Based on the CDR3 plus reference TRBV28 and TRBJ2-7, the full variable domain is DVKVTQSSRYLVKRTGEKVFLECVQDMDHENMFWYRQDPGLGLRLIYFSYDVKMKEKGDIPEGYSVSREKKERFSLILESASTNQTSMYLCASSLLSYEQYFGPGTRLTVT.

In terms of frequency, this clonotype is medium-sized. The chain carries TRBV4-3 and TRBJ1-2; TCRdb selects TRBD1, and the lack of DNA leaves this call unchecked. Per germline, CDR1 LGHNA and CDR2 YSLEER. There are 14 residues in the CDR3. The CDR3 here is CASSQGLTGDGYTF.

V usage is TRBV9 and J usage is TRBJ2-7. There are 14 residues in the CDR3. The germline V gene encodes CDR1 SGDLS and CDR2 YYNGEE. CDR3 amino acids: CASSVGGSSYEQYF.

This chain joins TRBV5-1 and TRBJ2-7; the TRBD2 assignment by TCRdb is unverifiable without DNA. The CDR3 spans 16 residues. In germline, CDR1 is SGHRS, CDR2 YFSETQ. The CDR3 loop reads CASSLGSGGPSYEQYF.